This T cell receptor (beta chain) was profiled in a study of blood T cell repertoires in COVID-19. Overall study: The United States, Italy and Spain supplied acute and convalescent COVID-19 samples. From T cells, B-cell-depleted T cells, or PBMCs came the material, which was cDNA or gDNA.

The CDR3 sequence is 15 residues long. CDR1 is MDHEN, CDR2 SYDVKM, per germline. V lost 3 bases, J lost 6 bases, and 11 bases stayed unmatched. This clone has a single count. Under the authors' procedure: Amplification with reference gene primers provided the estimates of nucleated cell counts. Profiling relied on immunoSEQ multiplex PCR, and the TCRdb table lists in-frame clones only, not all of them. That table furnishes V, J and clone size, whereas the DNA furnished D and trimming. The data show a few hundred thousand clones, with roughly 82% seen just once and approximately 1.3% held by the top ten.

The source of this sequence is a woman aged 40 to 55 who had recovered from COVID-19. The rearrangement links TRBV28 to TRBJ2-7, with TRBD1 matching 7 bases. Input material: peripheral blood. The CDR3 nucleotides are TGTGCCAGCAGTTTTGATGGACAGGCCGTTTCCGAGCAGTACTTC. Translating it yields CASSFDGQAVSEQYF.